This T cell receptor (beta chain) emerged from a study of cytomegalovirus exposure and HLA in healthy donors. Study details: As released early, the data held about 85 million unique TCRs from HLA-typed donors.

From germline, CDR1 is SGHNT and CDR2 YYREEE (reference sequence). The V segment lost 4 bases and the J segment 4 bases; nucleotides outside the gene matches: 5. The CDR3 loop spans 14 amino acids. Whole-study results and caveats: A later analysis found TCR association rates differed by HLA locus, highest for DRB1 and lowest for HLA-C. It was likely that a cluster of highly shared sequence variants was a sequencing artifact. According to an earlier analysis, most TCR beta V segments yielded productive rearrangements about 87% or about 30% of the time.

A multiplex PCR was run with 60 Vbeta primers and 13 Jbeta primers. Data came from immunoSEQ multiplex PCR; TCRdb stores just in-frame clones and leaves some out. Here the sample spans roughly 160,000 clones, around 75% being singletons. Turning to this clone: Its matching antigen is unknown.

The receptor was derived from a female donor in good health and CMV-seronegative. The sequencing input was PBMCs. The rearrangement uses TRBV5-4 and TRBJ2-1; TRBD2 matches 7 bases. The CDR3 coding sequence is TGTGCCAGCAGCCCGGGGACTATTTACAATGAGCAGTTCTTC. Translation: CASSPGTIYNEQFF.